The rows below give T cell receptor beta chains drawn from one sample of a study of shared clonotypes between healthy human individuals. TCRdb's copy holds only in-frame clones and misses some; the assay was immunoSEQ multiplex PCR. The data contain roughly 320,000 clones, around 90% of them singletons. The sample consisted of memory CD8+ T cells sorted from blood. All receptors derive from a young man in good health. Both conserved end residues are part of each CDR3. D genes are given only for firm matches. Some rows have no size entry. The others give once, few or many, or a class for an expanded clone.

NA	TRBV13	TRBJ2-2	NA	CASSPRVTGELFF	TGTGCCAGCAGCCCGAGGGTCACCGGGGAGCTGTTTTTT
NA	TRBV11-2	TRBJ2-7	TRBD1	CASSQVIGTGGYEQYF	TGTGCCAGCAGCCAAGTAATCGGGACAGGGGGTTACGAGCAGTACTTC
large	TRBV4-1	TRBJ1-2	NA	CASSQVLGNYGYTF	TGCGCCAGCAGCCAAGTTTTGGGCAACTATGGCTACACCTTC
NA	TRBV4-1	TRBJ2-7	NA	CASSQVQEGAYEQYF	TGCGCCAGCAGCCAAGTTCAGGAGGGGGCGTACGAGCAGTACTTC
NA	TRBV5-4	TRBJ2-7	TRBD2	CASSISGGYEQYF	TGTGCCAGCAGCATTAGCGGGGGGTACGAGCAGTACTTC
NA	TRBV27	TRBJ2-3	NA	CATQIQGTTDTQYF	TGTGCCACCCAGATCCAGGGGACCACAGATACGCAGTATTTT
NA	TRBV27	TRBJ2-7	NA	CASSSLGAVDEQYF	TGTGCCAGCAGTTCCCTTGGTGCCGTTGACGAGCAGTACTTC
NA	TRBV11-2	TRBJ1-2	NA	CASSLVPIAGHYGYTF	TGTGCCAGCAGCTTAGTCCCTATAGCAGGGCACTATGGCTACACCTTC
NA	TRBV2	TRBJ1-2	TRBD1	CASSSGQDYGYTF	TGTGCCAGCAGCTCCGGACAGGATTATGGCTACACCTTC
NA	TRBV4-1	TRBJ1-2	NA	CASSQDRDYGYTF	TGCGCCAGCAGCCAAGACCGGGATTATGGCTACACCTTC
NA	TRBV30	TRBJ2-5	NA	CAWSLGETQYF	TGTGCCTGGAGCCTAGGGGAGACCCAGTACTTC
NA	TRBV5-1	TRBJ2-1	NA	CASSPEGLYNEQFF	TGCGCCAGCAGCCCCGAGGGGCTCTACAATGAGCAGTTCTTC
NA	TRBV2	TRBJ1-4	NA	CASSEGGATNEKLFF	TGTGCCAGCAGTGAGGGGGGTGCAACTAATGAAAAACTGTTTTTT
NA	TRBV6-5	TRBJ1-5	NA	CASSPGGLSQPQHF	TGTGCCAGCAGTCCCGGGGGGCTTAGTCAGCCCCAGCATTTT
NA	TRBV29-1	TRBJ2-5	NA	CSGWMGGETQYF	TGCAGCGGATGGATGGGGGGAGAGACCCAGTACTTC
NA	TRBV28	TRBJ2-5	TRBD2	CASSLLAERQETQYF	TGTGCCAGCAGTTTACTAGCGGAGCGCCAAGAGACCCAGTACTTC
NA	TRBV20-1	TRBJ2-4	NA	CSARDVGVQYF	TGCAGTGCTAGAGACGTTGGGGTTCAGTACTTC
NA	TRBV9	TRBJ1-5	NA	CASSEGGGPQPQHF	TGTGCCAGCAGCGAGGGGGGGGGCCCCCAGCCCCAGCATTTT
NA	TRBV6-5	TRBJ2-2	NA	CASSSESSIGELFF	TGTGCCAGCAGTTCCGAATCTTCGATTGGGGAGCTGTTTTTT
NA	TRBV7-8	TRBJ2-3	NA	CASHGWADTQYF	TGTGCCAGTCACGGATGGGCAGATACGCAGTATTTT
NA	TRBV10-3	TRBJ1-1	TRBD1	CAISPGQGTNTEAFF	TGTGCCATCAGCCCCGGACAGGGGACGAACACTGAAGCTTTCTTT
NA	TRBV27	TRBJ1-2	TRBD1	CASSLTRDRGLRGYTF	TGTGCCAGCAGTCTCACCAGGGACAGGGGGCTGCGGGGCTACACCTTC
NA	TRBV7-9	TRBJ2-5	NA	CASSIESGLETQYF	TGTGCCAGCAGCATAGAATCGGGGTTGGAGACCCAGTACTTC
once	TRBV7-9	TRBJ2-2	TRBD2	CASSDIPGGPGELFF	TGTGCCAGCAGCGACATTCCGGGGGGTCCCGGGGAGCTGTTTTTT
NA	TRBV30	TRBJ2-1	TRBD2	CAWSRLAGGYNEQFF	TGTGCCTGGAGCCGACTAGCGGGGGGGTACAATGAGCAGTTCTTC
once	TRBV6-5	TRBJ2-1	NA	CASSLSRTPYNEQFF	TGTGCCAGCAGTTTGTCCCGGACACCCTACAATGAGCAGTTCTTC
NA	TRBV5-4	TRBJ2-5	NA	CASSFLETQYF	TGTGCCAGCAGCTTCCTGGAGACCCAGTACTTC
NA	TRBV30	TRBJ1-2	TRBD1	CAWSDPRDRGTLLYGYTF	TGTGCCTGGAGTGACCCCCGGGACAGGGGAACCTTACTCTATGGCTACACCTTC
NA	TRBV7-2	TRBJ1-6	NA	CASSFRREWPHSPLHF	TGTGCCAGCAGCTTCAGGAGGGAATGGCCCCATTCACCCCTCCACTTT
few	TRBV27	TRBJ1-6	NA	CASSFLRPDSPLHF	TGTGCCAGCAGTTTTTTGCGACCCGATTCACCCCTCCACTTT
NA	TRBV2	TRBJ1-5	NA	CASSDGLGNQPQHF	TGTGCCAGCAGTGACGGTCTGGGCAATCAGCCCCAGCATTTT
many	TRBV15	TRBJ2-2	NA	CATSRDPQGNGELFF	TGTGCCACCAGCAGAGATCCCCAGGGTAACGGGGAGCTGTTTTTT
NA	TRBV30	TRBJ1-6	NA	CAWGNENYNSPLHF	TGTGCCTGGGGAAATGAGAACTATAATTCACCCCTCCACTTT
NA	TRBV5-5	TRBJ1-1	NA	CASSLGESTEAFF	TGTGCCAGCAGCTTAGGGGAATCGACTGAAGCTTTCTTT
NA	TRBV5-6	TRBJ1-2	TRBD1	CASSLAGTGTTYYGYTF	TGTGCCAGCAGCTTGGCCGGGACAGGGACTACTTACTATGGCTACACCTTC
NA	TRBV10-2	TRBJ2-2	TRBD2	CASIQRGGVSPGELFF	TGCGCCAGCATCCAGCGGGGGGGCGTTAGTCCCGGGGAGCTGTTTTTT
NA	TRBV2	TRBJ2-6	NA	CASSIGHQSSGANVLTF	TGTGCCAGCAGTATAGGGCATCAGAGCTCTGGGGCCAACGTCCTGACTTTC
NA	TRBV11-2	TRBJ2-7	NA	CASSAVYEQYF	TGTGCCAGCAGCGCTGTCTACGAGCAGTACTTC
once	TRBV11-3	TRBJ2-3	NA	CASSLDRAADTQYF	TGTGCCAGCAGCTTAGACAGGGCGGCAGATACGCAGTATTTT
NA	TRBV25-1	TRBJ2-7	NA	CASGYSEGAEQYF	TGTGCCAGCGGATATTCGGAGGGGGCCGAGCAGTACTTC
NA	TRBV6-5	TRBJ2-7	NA	CASSQDRSFPGEQYF	TGTGCCAGCAGCCAAGACAGATCCTTTCCTGGCGAGCAGTACTTC
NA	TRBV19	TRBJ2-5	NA	CASSIRPTQETQYF	TGTGCCAGTAGTATCAGGCCCACGCAAGAGACCCAGTACTTC
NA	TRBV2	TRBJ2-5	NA	CASSEWLQETQYF	TGTGCCAGCAGTGAATGGCTTCAAGAGACCCAGTACTTC
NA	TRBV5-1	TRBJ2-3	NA	CASSGGFTDTQYF	TGCGCCAGCAGCGGCGGATTCACAGATACGCAGTATTTT
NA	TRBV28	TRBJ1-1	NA	CASSLPLKGAFF	TGTGCCAGCAGTTTGCCCCTCAAGGGAGCTTTCTTT
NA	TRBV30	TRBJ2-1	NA	CAWSVSFEQFF	TGTGCCTGGAGTGTCAGTTTCGAACAGTTCTTC
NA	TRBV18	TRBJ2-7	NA	CASSPPGRGSYEQYF	TGTGCCAGCTCACCACCAGGCAGGGGTTCCTACGAGCAGTACTTC
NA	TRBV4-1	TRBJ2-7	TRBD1	CASSQGDRGYEQYF	TGCGCCAGCAGCCAAGGGGACAGGGGATACGAGCAGTACTTC
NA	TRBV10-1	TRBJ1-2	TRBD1	CASSEGQGGYGYTF	TGCGCCAGCAGCGAGGGACAGGGTGGCTATGGCTACACCTTC
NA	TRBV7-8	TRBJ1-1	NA	CASRRTFMNTEAFF	TGTGCCAGTCGGCGTACGTTTATGAACACTGAAGCTTTCTTT
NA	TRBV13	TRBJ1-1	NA	CASSLGGETEAFF	TGTGCCAGCAGCTTAGGGGGTGAAACTGAAGCTTTCTTT
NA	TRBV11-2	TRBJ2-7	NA	CASSLGDGGRSSYEQYF	TGTGCCAGCAGCTTAGGGGACGGCGGGCGAAGCTCCTACGAGCAGTACTTC
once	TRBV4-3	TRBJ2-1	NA	CASSQVPGGAYNEQFF	TGCGCCAGCAGCCAAGTGCCGGGCGGAGCCTACAATGAGCAGTTCTTC
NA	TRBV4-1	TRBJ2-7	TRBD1	CASSRGQDYEQYF	TGCGCCAGCAGTCGGGGACAGGACTACGAGCAGTACTTC
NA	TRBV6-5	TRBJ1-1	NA	CASSILSSGTTEAFF	TGTGCCAGCAGCATTCTCAGTTCTGGGACCACTGAAGCTTTCTTT